The sequence of this T cell receptor (beta chain) was determined in a study of TIL therapy for anti-PD-1-resistant metastatic lung cancer. Study background: Median patient age was approximately 59, ranging roughly 38-85 years. Median tumor mutation burden was roughly 1.5 mutations per megabase.

Regarding time point: pre-treatment sample, taken before nivolumab and TIL therapy. Tumor tissue came from excised metastases, mostly pleural nodules or supraclavicular lymph nodes. Progressing patients received lymphodepletion, expanded TIL infusion and IL-2. The germline gives CDR1 MNHNY, CDR2 SVGAGI (reference sequence). The CDR3 has 16 amino acids. V lost 2 bases to trimming and J lost 0 bases, with 10 bases between them. The immunoSEQ assay was v3. Each library reached 1.9 million or so read pairs, or about 5-6 million at deep level. Assay used: immunoSEQ multiplex PCR; TCRdb lists only in-frame clones, some missing. The sample carries 50,000 or so clones, about three quarters recorded once.

This sequence originates from a person aged 25-85 years with non-small cell lung cancer. Source: tumor tissue, taken at baseline. The V gene is TRBV6-6, the J gene TRBJ1-4; D unclear. Here the CDR3 reads CASSYPDSATNEKLFF. The CDR3 nucleotides read TGTGCCAGCAGTTACCCAGATAGTGCAACTAATGAAAAACTGTTTTTT.